This T cell receptor delta chain was found in a study of gamma-delta chains in newborns, infants, children. Study overall: Innate gammadelta T cells reportedly expand polyclonally right after birth, driven by microbial exposure, per the title.

In this sample, this clone turned up a few times. TCRdb re-called clones from the reads using CATT. The sample shows approximately 3,400 delta-chain clones, roughly 1.4% of them seen only once. The V gene lost 1 base and the J gene lost 9 bases, with 17 bases spanning the gap. CDR1 is NSMFDY and CDR2 is ISSIKDK in the germline V gene. The length of the CDR3 is 16 residues. The chain is built from TRAV29/DV5 and TRDJ3; D is perhaps TRDD3 (6 bases). The sequenced sample was blood. The sequence was obtained from a child who was a newborn, infant or young child, either healthy, febrile or measles-vaccinated (not recorded which). This CDR3 is CAASWGCSWSTRQMFF. The CDR3 nucleotides are TGTGCAGCAAGCTGGGGATGCTCCTGGAGCACCCGACAGATGTTTTTC.